This T cell receptor (beta chain) was profiled in a study of T cell responses to AZD1222 COVID-19 vaccine. Findings and caveats of the study: Clonal diversity may have been underestimated, and the donors were mostly white British, with more females than males. Two doses of AZD1222 preceded a rise in Spike-specific TCR breadth and depth. It was only after the peak T cell response that any repertoires were sampled. Regions left unmutated in variants are reportedly the target of nearly half of spike-specific TCRs.

Details on this clone: Its cognate antigen is unknown.

The CDR3 has 15 amino acids. V lost 6 bases and J lost 3; bases outside the gene matches: 8. Germline V gene sequence: CDR1 SNHLY, CDR2 FYNNEI. Sequencing was performed with immunoSEQ multiplex PCR; in TCRdb, only in-frame clones are kept and a portion is missing. The sample has roughly 170,000 clones, around nine tenths seen once. The chain links TRBV2 to TRBJ1-3, with 7 bases lining up with TRBD1. Sequencing was performed on peripheral blood, taken on day 0 of AZD1222 vaccination. The receptor comes from an adult in good health. The CDR3 here is CASSFYRGGGNTIYF. The CDR3 DNA reads as TGTGCCAGCAGCTTCTACAGGGGTGGTGGAAACACCATATATTTT. Together with reference TRBV2 and TRBJ1-3, the CDR3 gives the full variable domain: EPEVTQTPSHQVTQMGQEVILRCVPISNHLYFYWYRQILGQKVEFLVSFYNNEISEKSEIFDDQFSVERPDGSNFTLKIRSTKLEDSAMYFCASSFYRGGGNTIYFGEGSWLTVV.